Listed below are T cell receptor beta chains from one sample, sequenced in a study of vaccination and CD4 T cells after COVID-19. The antigens for these receptors are not known. Using its own MiXCR run on the PCR reads, TCRdb lists one record per CDR3 protein. The sample lists about 16,000 distinct CDR3 sequences; roughly 57% were seen once. Material: CD4+ T cells from blood, cultured in vitro. The source is a human donor who had recovered from COVID-19. Each CDR3 is given with its conserved first and last residue. The order of the fields is V gene, J gene, D gene, clone size, CDR3 DNA, CDR3 protein. A D gene is named only where the DNA matches it firmly. Expanded clones are given a class, and other clones once, few, many or no size at all.

v_gene: TRBV19; j_gene: TRBJ1-4; d_gene: NA; abundance: NA; CDR3nt: TGTGCCAGTAGAGGAGAAGGGTGGGGCAATGAAAAACTGTTTTTT; CDR3aa: CASRGEGWGNEKLFF
v_gene: TRBV20-1; j_gene: TRBJ1-5; d_gene: TRBD1; abundance: few; CDR3nt: TGCAGTGCTAGTCGACAGGGAAATCAGCCCCAGCATTTT; CDR3aa: CSASRQGNQPQHF
v_gene: TRBV6-1; j_gene: TRBJ1-2; d_gene: NA; abundance: NA; CDR3nt: TGTGCCAGCAGTCAAAAAGGGACGGGACAATCTGGCTACACCTTC; CDR3aa: CASSQKGTGQSGYTF
v_gene: TRBV5-1; j_gene: TRBJ2-5; d_gene: NA; abundance: NA; CDR3nt: TGCGCCAGCAGGAATTGGGAGACCCAGTACTTC; CDR3aa: CASRNWETQYF
v_gene: TRBV10-3; j_gene: TRBJ1-2; d_gene: NA; abundance: NA; CDR3nt: TGTGCCATCACTAGACTACAGGCCGAGGGCGCCGGAGGCTACACCTTC; CDR3aa: CAITRLQAEGAGGYTF
v_gene: TRBV4-3; j_gene: TRBJ1-3; d_gene: NA; abundance: NA; CDR3nt: TGCGCCAGCAGCCCGGGCCTCGGGCCGGACACCATATATTTT; CDR3aa: CASSPGLGPDTIYF
v_gene: TRBV2; j_gene: TRBJ2-7; d_gene: TRBD2; abundance: NA; CDR3nt: TGTGCCAGCAGTGAGGGGGCGGGAGGGTTCTACGAGCAGTACTTC; CDR3aa: CASSEGAGGFYEQYF
v_gene: TRBV15; j_gene: TRBJ2-7; d_gene: TRBD1; abundance: NA; CDR3nt: TGTGCCACCAGCAGAGGCCCAATCGGGACAGGGAACTACGAGCAGTACTTC; CDR3aa: CATSRGPIGTGNYEQYF
v_gene: TRBV10-2; j_gene: TRBJ1-2; d_gene: NA; abundance: NA; CDR3nt: TGCGCCAGCAGTGAGAGTAGATTCTATGGCTACACCTTC; CDR3aa: CASSESRFYGYTF
v_gene: TRBV15; j_gene: TRBJ1-5; d_gene: NA; abundance: few; CDR3nt: TGTGCCACCAGCAGAGATAGGGGGATGCGGAATCAGCCCCAGCATTTT; CDR3aa: CATSRDRGMRNQPQHF
v_gene: TRBV19; j_gene: TRBJ2-5; d_gene: NA; abundance: few; CDR3nt: TGTGCCAGTAGTGGAGACCAAGAGACCCAGTACTTC; CDR3aa: CASSGDQETQYF
v_gene: TRBV6-1; j_gene: TRBJ2-3; d_gene: NA; abundance: few; CDR3nt: TGTGCCAGCAGCATAACTCCGGGAGATACGCAGTATTTT; CDR3aa: CASSITPGDTQYF